These 3 T cell receptor beta chains share one sample of origin, sequenced in a study of blood T cell repertoires in COVID-19. Data came from immunoSEQ multiplex PCR; TCRdb stores just in-frame clones and leaves some out. There are hundreds of thousands of clones in the sample; around 90% occur only once, and less than 3.5% lies in the top ten. Material: peripheral blood. These receptor sequences come from a woman aged 18-30 years who had recovered from COVID-19.

This chain joins TRBV14 and TRBJ2-3, with 12 positions matching TRBD2. The trim removed 9 bases at V and 4 bases at J, leaving 5 bases unmatched. CDR3 length equals 14 residues. The germline CDR1 and CDR2 sequences are SGHDN and FVKESK. CDR3 region: CASRLAGEADTQYF. DNA of the CDR3: TGTGCCAGTCGACTAGCGGGAGAAGCAGATACGCAGTATTTT. Full variable domain (missing parts from reference TRBV14 and TRBJ2-3): EAGVTQFPSHSVIEKGQTVTLRCDPISGHDNLYWYRRVMGKEIKFLLHFVKESKQDESGMPNNRFLAERTGGTYSTLKVQPAELEDSGVYFCASRLAGEADTQYFGPGTRLTVL.

The V and J genes are TRBV4-3 and TRBJ2-1; 11 nucleotides agree with TRBD2. J was trimmed by 4 bases and V by 4 bases; bases with no gene match: 3. Per germline, CDR1 LGHNA and CDR2 YSLEER. The length of the CDR3 is 15 residues. This chain's CDR3 is CASSPGLADYNEQFF. CDR3 sequence (DNA): TGCGCCAGCAGCCCGGGACTAGCGGATTACAATGAGCAGTTCTTC.

This sequence joins TRBV7-9 and TRBJ2-3, with D possibly being TRBD2 (6 bases). V was shortened by 4 bases and J by 0 bases, with 14 bases between the two germline ends. Germline V CDR1 and CDR2: SEHNR, FQNEAQ (reference sequence). The CDR3 covers 16 residues. The CDR3 sequence: CASSSEGRVSTDTQYF. The CDR3 nucleotides are TGTGCCAGCAGCTCGGAGGGGCGGGTGAGCACAGATACGCAGTATTTT.